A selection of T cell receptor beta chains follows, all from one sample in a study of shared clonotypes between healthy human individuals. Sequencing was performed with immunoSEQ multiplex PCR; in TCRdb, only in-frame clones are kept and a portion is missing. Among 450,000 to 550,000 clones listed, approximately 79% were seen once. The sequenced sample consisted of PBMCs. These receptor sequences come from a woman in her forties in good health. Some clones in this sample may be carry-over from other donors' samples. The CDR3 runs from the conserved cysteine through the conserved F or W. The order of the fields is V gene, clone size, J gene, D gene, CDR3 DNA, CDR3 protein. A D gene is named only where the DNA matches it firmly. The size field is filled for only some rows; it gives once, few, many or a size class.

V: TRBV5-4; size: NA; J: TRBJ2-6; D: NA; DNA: TGTGCCAGCAGCTTGGCAGTCTCTGGGGCCAACGTCCTGACTTTC; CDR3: CASSLAVSGANVLTF
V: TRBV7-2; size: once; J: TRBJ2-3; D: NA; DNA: TGTGCCAGCAGTTTAGGGATCTCAGGGGGGACAGATACGCAGTATTTT; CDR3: CASSLGISGGTDTQYF
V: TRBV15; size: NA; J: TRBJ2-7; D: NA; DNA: TGTGCCACCAGCAGAGTGTTCAGGGGGGGTGTTGACGAGCAGTACTTC; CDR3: CATSRVFRGGVDEQYF
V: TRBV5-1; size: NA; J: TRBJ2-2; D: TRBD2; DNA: TGCGCCAGCAGCCCCCAGGGACTAGCAGCGAACACCGGGGAGCTGTTTTTT; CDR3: CASSPQGLAANTGELFF
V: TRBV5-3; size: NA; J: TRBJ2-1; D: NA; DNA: TGTGCCAGAAGCTTGGGATGCAGGGGCGATGAGCAGTTCTTC; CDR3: CARSLGCRGDEQFF
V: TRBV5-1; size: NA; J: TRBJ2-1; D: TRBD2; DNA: TGCGCCAGCGCTATAGCGGGAGAGGACAATGAGCAGTTCTTC; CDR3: CASAIAGEDNEQFF
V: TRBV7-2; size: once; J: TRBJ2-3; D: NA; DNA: TGTGCCAGCAGCTTAGATTATACGCAGTATTTT; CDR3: CASSLDYTQYF
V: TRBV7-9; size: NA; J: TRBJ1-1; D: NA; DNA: TGTGCCAGCAGCCTCTATCAGGGATCTGAAGCTTTCTTT; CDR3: CASSLYQGSEAFF
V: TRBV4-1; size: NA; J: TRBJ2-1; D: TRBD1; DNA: TGCGCCAGCAGCCGACCCGGGACAGGGGCTTACGATGAGCAGTTCTTC; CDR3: CASSRPGTGAYDEQFF
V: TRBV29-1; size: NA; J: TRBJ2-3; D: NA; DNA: TGCAGCGTTGGGGGGGCGCGGGCGCCAGATACGCAGTATTTT; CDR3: CSVGGARAPDTQYF
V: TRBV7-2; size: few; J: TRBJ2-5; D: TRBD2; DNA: TGTGCCAGCAGCACCACCGGGGCTAGCGGCCAAGAGACCCAGTACTTC; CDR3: CASSTTGASGQETQYF
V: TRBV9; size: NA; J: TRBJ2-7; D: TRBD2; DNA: TGTGCCAGCAGCCCGGGACTAGCGGGGTCCTACGAGCAGTACTTC; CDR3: CASSPGLAGSYEQYF
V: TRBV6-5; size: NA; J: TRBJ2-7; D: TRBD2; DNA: TGTGCCAGCAGTCTGGGTGGGAGGGCCGACGAGCAGTACTTC; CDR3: CASSLGGRADEQYF
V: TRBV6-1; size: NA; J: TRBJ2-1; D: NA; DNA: TGTGCCAGCAGCAACAGCGGTTACAATGAGCAGTTCTTC; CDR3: CASSNSGYNEQFF
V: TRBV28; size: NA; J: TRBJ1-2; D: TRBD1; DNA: TGTGCCAGCACCACAGGGGGGGACTATGGCTACACCTTC; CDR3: CASTTGGDYGYTF
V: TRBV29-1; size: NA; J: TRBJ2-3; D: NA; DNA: TGCAGCGGCACCCTCTCCGGTAGCACAGATACGCAGTATTTT; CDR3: CSGTLSGSTDTQYF
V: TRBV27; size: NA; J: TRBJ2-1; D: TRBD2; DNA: TGTGCCAGCAGTCCCGGACTAGGTCTCATCGATGAGCAGTTCTTC; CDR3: CASSPGLGLIDEQFF
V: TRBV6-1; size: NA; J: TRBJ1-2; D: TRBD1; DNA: TGTGCCAGCAGTGAGGGACAGGGTTTGGGCTACACCTTC; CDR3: CASSEGQGLGYTF
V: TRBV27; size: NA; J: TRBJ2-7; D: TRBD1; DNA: TGTGCCAGCAGTTTTGGGACAGGGAGATACGAGCAGTACTTC; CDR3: CASSFGTGRYEQYF
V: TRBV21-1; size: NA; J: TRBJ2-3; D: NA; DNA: TGTGCCAGCAGCATCGTGGCGGGCCAGGAGGCAGATACGCAGTATTTT; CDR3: CASSIVAGQEADTQYF
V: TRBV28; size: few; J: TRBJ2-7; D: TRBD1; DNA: TGTGCCAGCAGTCAATCCGGTGTCTGGGACAGGGTTTACGAGCAGTACTTC; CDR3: CASSQSGVWDRVYEQYF
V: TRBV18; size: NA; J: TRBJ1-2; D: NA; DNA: TGTGCCAGCTCACCAGGGCAGCTCTATGGCTACACCTTC; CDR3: CASSPGQLYGYTF
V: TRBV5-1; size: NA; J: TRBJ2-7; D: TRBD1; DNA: TGCGCCAGCAGCTGGAAGGACAGGGGCTACGAGCAGTACTTC; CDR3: CASSWKDRGYEQYF
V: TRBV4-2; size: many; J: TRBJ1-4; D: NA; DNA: TGTGCCAGCAGGGCAGGAGGAAGGGAAAAACTGTTTTTT; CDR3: CASRAGGREKLFF
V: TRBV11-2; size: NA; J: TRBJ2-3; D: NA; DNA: TGTGCCAGCAGCTTAGAGGCGATTAGCACAGATACGCAGTATTTT; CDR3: CASSLEAISTDTQYF
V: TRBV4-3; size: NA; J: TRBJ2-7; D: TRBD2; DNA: TGCGCCAGCAGCCCACTAGCGGGAGACTCCTACGAGCAGTACTTC; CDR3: CASSPLAGDSYEQYF
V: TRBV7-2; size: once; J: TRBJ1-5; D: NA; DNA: TGTGCCAGCAGCTATTACAATCAGCCCCAGCATTTT; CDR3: CASSYYNQPQHF
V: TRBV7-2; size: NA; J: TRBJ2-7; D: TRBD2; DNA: TGTGCCAGCAGCCAGCGTAGGGGACTAGCGGGCTACGAGCAGTACTTC; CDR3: CASSQRRGLAGYEQYF
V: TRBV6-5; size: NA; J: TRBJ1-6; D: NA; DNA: TGTGCCAGCAGTCCCCTTCAAGTTTCACCCCTCCACTTT; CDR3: CASSPLQVSPLHF
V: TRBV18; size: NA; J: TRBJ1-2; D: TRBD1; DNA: TGTGCCAGCTCGCGCAGGGGGCAGAACTATGGCTACACCTTC; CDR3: CASSRRGQNYGYTF
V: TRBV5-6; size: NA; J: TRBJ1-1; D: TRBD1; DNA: TGTGCCAGCAGCTTGTGGCAGGGGGCCAACACTGAAGCTTTCTTT; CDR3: CASSLWQGANTEAFF
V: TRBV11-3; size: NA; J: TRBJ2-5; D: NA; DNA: TGTGCCAGCAGCTTGGGGATATGGGGGGCGTCCCAAGAGACCCAGTACTTC; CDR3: CASSLGIWGASQETQYF
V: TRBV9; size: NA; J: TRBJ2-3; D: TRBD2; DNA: TGTGCCAGCAGCCCCCTAGGACTAGCGGGGGGGGATACGCAGTATTTT; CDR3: CASSPLGLAGGDTQYF
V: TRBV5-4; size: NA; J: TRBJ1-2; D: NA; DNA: TGTGCCAGCAGCTTGGCGGGGACGGAAGGCTACACCTTC; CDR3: CASSLAGTEGYTF
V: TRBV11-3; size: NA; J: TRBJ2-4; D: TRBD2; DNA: TGTGCCAGCAGGCTCTCTAGGACTAGCGGGAGAGCCAAAAACATTCAGTACTTC; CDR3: CASRLSRTSGRAKNIQYF
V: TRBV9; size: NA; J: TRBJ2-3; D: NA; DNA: TGTGCCAGCAGCGCGGCGGCAGCCCTCAGCACAGATACGCAGTATTTT; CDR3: CASSAAAALSTDTQYF
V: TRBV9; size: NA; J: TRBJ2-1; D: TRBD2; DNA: TGTGCCAGCAGGCCCGGGACTAGCGAATTGGGTGGGCAGTTCTTC; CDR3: CASRPGTSELGGQFF
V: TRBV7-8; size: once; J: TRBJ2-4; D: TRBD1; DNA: TGTGCCAGCAGCTTAGATTGGACAGGGAGGTACATTCAGTACTTC; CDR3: CASSLDWTGRYIQYF
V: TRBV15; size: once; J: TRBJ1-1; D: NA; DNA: TGTGCCACCAGCACTGGCCACCTGAGCACTGAAGCTTTCTTT; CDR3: CATSTGHLSTEAFF
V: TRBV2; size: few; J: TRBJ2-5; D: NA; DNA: TGTGCCAGCAGTGAAGCGCATGAGACCCAGTACTTC; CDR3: CASSEAHETQYF
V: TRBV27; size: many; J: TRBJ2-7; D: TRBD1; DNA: TGTGCCAGCAGTCGACGCCCGGGACAGAAATACGAGCAGTACTTC; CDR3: CASSRRPGQKYEQYF